A single sample gave rise to the 25 T cell receptor beta chains below, sequenced in a study of T cells after yellow fever vaccination. A single record per CDR3 protein comes from TCRdb applying MiXCR to the 5' RACE reads. The repertoire holds approximately 250,000 distinct CDR3 sequences, with roughly 4.8% as singletons. The sequencing here drew on CD4+ T cells sorted from PBMCs, taken on the day of the yellow fever booster vaccination. These receptors were collected from a young man who received the YFV17D yellow fever vaccine.

This clonotype has a handful of counts. CDR3 sequence (DNA): TGTGCCAGCAGCCCACATGGGCCACTTCTAAATTCACCCCTCCACTTT. Amino acid sequence: CASSPHGPLLNSPLHF. The chain links TRBV9 to TRBJ1-6, with unresolved D. The V end was cut by 4 bases, the J end by 7 bases, with 18 bases between. Germline CDR1 SGDLS, CDR2 YYNGEE. The CDR3 is 16 amino acids.

This clonotype was seen a handful of times. Its ends do not fully match the called genes, so a read error is possible. This chain joins TRBV3-1 and TRBJ2-3; tentative D call: TRBD2 (7 bases). Germline assignment: CDR1 LGHDT and CDR2 YNNKEL (reference sequence). CDR3 length equals 14 residues. This CDR3 is CASSEEGGPDTQYF. The CDR3 DNA reads TGTGCCAGCAGCGAAGAGGGGGGGCCAGATACGCAGTATTTT.

This clonotype showed up just a few times. The chain recombines TRBV2 with TRBJ2-2; 10 nucleotides align to TRBD1. V trimming: 9 bases; J trimming: 7 bases; junction bases outside the gene matches: 11. The CDR3 has 15 amino acids. Germline CDR1 and CDR2: SNHLY and FYNNEI. The CDR3 nucleotides read TGTGCCAGTCTTACGGACAGGGGGTTTAGCGGGGAGCTGTTTTTT. Amino acids: CASLTDRGFSGELFF. Supplemented by reference TRBV2 and TRBJ2-2, the full variable domain reads EPEVTQTPSHQVTQMGQEVILRCVPISNHLYFYWYRQILGQKVEFLVSFYNNEISEKSEIFDDQFSVERPDGSNFTLKIRSTKLEDSAMYFCASLTDRGFSGELFFGEGSRLTVL.

This clonotype appeared a few times. The chain uses TRBV10-3 and TRBJ2-6; D not certain. Trimming removed 3 bases from V and 4 bases from J, with 10 bases in between. There are 15 residues in the CDR3. Germline CDR1 ENHRY, CDR2 SYGVKD. CDR3 bases: TGTGCCATCAGTGATTACAGCAGAGGGGCCAACGTCCTGACTTTC. As protein: CAISDYSRGANVLTF.

This clonotype has a count of ten or more. The chain carries TRBV5-4 and TRBJ2-1; 9 positions agree with TRBD2. Germline CDR1 SGHNT, CDR2 YYREEE (reference sequence). The CDR3 is made up of 15 amino acids. After removal of 5 bases from V and 5 bases from J, the junction contained 8 bases not matched to a gene. CDR3 protein: CASRRAGGNHNEQFF. CDR3 coding DNA: TGTGCCAGCAGGCGAGCGGGGGGAAACCACAATGAGCAGTTCTTC.

This clonotype was recorded a few times. The chain has TRBV6-2 or TRBV6-3 and TRBJ1-1; tentative D call: TRBD1 (5 bases). Per the germline V gene, CDR1 is MNHEY and CDR2 is SVGEGT. Trimming removed 7 bases from V and 6 bases from J, with 15 bases in between. The CDR3 has 13 residues. The CDR3 region is CASNGGVLPEAFF. DNA of the CDR3: TGTGCCAGCAACGGGGGAGTACTACCTGAAGCTTTCTTT.

This clonotype was seen just once. This rearrangement joins TRBV4-1 to TRBJ2-4; D is perhaps TRBD1 (5 bases). There are 15 residues in the CDR3. Trimming pared 2 bases from V and 8 bases from J, leaving 16 bases between. The germline gives CDR1 MGHRA, CDR2 YSYEKL. The CDR3 here is CASSQLEGALYIQYF. In DNA form, the CDR3 reads TGCGCCAGCAGCCAATTGGAAGGGGCATTATACATTCAGTACTTC.

This clonotype has a count of ten or more. CDR3 DNA sequence: TGTGCCAGCAGTTCCGGGGGTCGAGGTCGTCCCCAGCATTTT. Translating it yields CASSSGGRGRPQHF. The rearrangement joins TRBV6-6 to TRBJ1-5; a weak D match, TRBD1 (5 bases). The CDR3 length is 14 residues. Germline V CDR1 and CDR2: MNHNY, SVGAGI (reference sequence). The V and J ends lost 4 bases and 10 bases respectively, with 17 bases between them.

The J gene is TRBJ2-1, the V gene TRBV7-9, with D possibly matching TRBD1 (5 bases). Trimming shortened V by 11 bases and J by 5 bases, and 22 bases separated the two germline ends. From germline, CDR1 is SEHNR and CDR2 FQNEAQ (reference sequence). This CDR3 has 15 residues. The CDR3 here is CAGCTGSLMDNEQFF. CDR3 coding DNA: TGTGCCGGTTGTACAGGTTCCCTTATGGACAATGAGCAGTTCTTC. The full variable domain, rest sourced from reference TRBV7-9 and TRBJ2-1, is DTGVSQNPRHKITKRGQNVTFRCDPISEHNRLYWYRQTLGQGPEFLTYFQNEAQLEKSRLLSDRFSAERPKGSFSTLEIQRTEQGDSAMYLCAGCTGSLMDNEQFFGPGTRLTVL.

The table lists this clonotype with a few counts. J is TRBJ1-2 and V is TRBV4-2; 8 bases line up with TRBD1. V was clipped by 0 bases and J by 7 bases; unmatched bases: 7. The CDR3 is 15 residues long. The germline gives CDR1 LGHNA, CDR2 YNFKEQ. The CDR3 is CASSQDSRTGLGYTF. The CDR3 DNA sequence: TGTGCCAGCAGCCAAGATTCCAGGACAGGGCTTGGCTACACCTTC.

This clonotype was detected only a few times. The gene calls are TRBV28 and TRBJ1-5, with D possibly matching TRBD1 (6 bases). V was shortened by 2 bases and J by 7 bases, with 12 bases between the two germline ends. In germline, CDR1 is MDHEN, CDR2 SYDVKM. The CDR3 length is 14 residues. CDR3 bases: TGTGCCAGCAGTTTAAAACAGGGTCAGCAGCCCCAGCATTTT. As protein: CASSLKQGQQPQHF.

The chain couples TRBV7-9 to TRBJ2-2; 7 nucleotides align to TRBD1. This CDR3 region has 17 residues. Germline V gene sequence: CDR1 SEHNR, CDR2 FQNEAQ (reference sequence). The ends lost 1 base at V and 6 bases at J; junction bases unmatched: 11. The CDR3 DNA reads TGTGCCAGCAGCTTAGATCGGGACAGAGAAATATCCGGGGAGCTGTTTTTT. Translation: CASSLDRDREISGELFF.

The rearrangement links TRBV6-1 to TRBJ1-1; 9 bases are shared with TRBD1. Germline V gene sequence: CDR1 MNHNS, CDR2 SASEGT. The V segment lost 6 bases and the J segment 1 base; nucleotides outside the gene matches: 6. This CDR3 has 15 amino acids. The CDR3 here is CASREPGQGNTEAFF. CDR3 nucleotide sequence: TGTGCCAGCAGAGAACCGGGACAGGGGAACACTGAAGCTTTCTTT.

This chain links TRBV11-2 with TRBJ2-7, with unresolved D. The CDR3 has 14 amino acids. Germline assignment: CDR1 SGHAT and CDR2 FQNNGV. With 1 base removed from V and 4 bases from J, the gap between germline ends came to 11 bases. The CDR3 sequence is CASSLAIRAYEQYF. The CDR3, as DNA: TGTGCCAGCAGCTTAGCTATCAGAGCATACGAGCAGTACTTC.

The genes are TRBV12-3 or TRBV12-4 and TRBJ1-4; weak D call: TRBD1 (5 bases). Trimming took off 10 bases at V and 7 bases at J, with 10 bases between the two ends. The CDR3 extends over 11 amino acids. In nucleotides, the CDR3 is TGTGCCACGGGGCGGAGTGAAAAACTGTTTTTT. Translated: CATGRSEKLFF.

This chain links TRBV6-6 with TRBJ2-2; possible D gene TRBD1, 5 bases. The CDR3 runs to 14 residues. The V and J ends lost 6 bases and 6 bases respectively, with 14 bases between them. The germline gives CDR1 MNHNY, CDR2 SVGAGI (reference sequence). The CDR3 loop is CASRSNQGSGELFF. The CDR3 DNA reads TGTGCCAGCAGATCCAATCAGGGATCCGGGGAGCTGTTTTTT.

This clonotype has more than one count but fewer than ten. The chain combines TRBV10-3 with TRBJ2-7; D is ambiguous. V was pared by 2 bases and J by 0 bases, with 11 bases between. CDR3 length equals 15 residues. Germline V lookup: CDR1 ENHRY, CDR2 SYGVKD. The CDR3 is CAISEGSVSSYEQYF. As DNA, the CDR3 is TGTGCCATCAGTGAGGGGTCAGTGAGCTCCTACGAGCAGTACTTC.

This clonotype has a handful of counts. The chain recombines TRBV12-3 or TRBV12-4 with TRBJ2-3, with 9 bases fitting TRBD1. The CDR3 has 16 amino acids. J was trimmed by 4 bases and V by 5 bases; bases with no gene match: 10. The CDR3 loop reads CASSPPTGQGADTQYF. The CDR3 DNA sequence: TGTGCCAGCAGTCCACCCACGGGACAGGGAGCAGATACGCAGTATTTT.

This sequence joins TRBV4-2 and TRBJ1-2, with D hard to call. The V end lost 1 base, the J end lost 11 bases, and 20 bases lay between the germline ends. The CDR3 extends over 15 amino acids. The germline V gene encodes CDR1 LGHNA and CDR2 YNFKEQ. In nucleotides, the CDR3 is TGTGCCAGCAGCCAAGGACGCCCGGTAACTGTTGAGTACACCTTC. Its protein is CASSQGRPVTVEYTF.

This clonotype was detected once. A much bigger clone sits one base away, suggesting this may be a read error. This chain connects TRBV2 to TRBJ2-2; TRBD2 might be the D (6 bases). With 9 bases removed from V and 3 bases from J, the gap between germline ends came to 14 bases. Germline V lookup: CDR1 SNHLY, CDR2 FYNNEI. CDR3 length: 14 amino acids. The DNA for the CDR3 is TGTGCCAGGTGCAGGGACTGGGACACCGGGGAGCTGTTTTTT. Amino acid sequence: CARCRDWDTGELFF.

This clonotype has ten or more counts. J is TRBJ1-1 and V is TRBV29-1; possible D gene TRBD1, 6 bases. The CDR3 is 14 amino acids. The V end was cut by 6 bases, the J end by 5 bases, with 19 bases between. The germline V gene encodes CDR1 SQVTM and CDR2 ANQGSEA. The CDR3 here is CSVFRGVGGTEAFF. CDR3 nucleotides: TGCAGCGTGTTTCGGGGGGTAGGGGGAACTGAAGCTTTCTTT.

This clonotype was counted ten times or more. The rearrangement links TRBV18 to TRBJ2-7, with D perhaps TRBD2 (5 bases). Germline values: CDR1 KGHSH, CDR2 LQKENI. There are 11 residues in the CDR3. V was cut by 3 bases and J by 7 bases, with 7 bases left in between. CDR3 sequence reads: CASSPPGEQYF. The CDR3 DNA reads as TGTGCCAGCTCACCCCCGGGGGAGCAGTACTTC.

The chain combines TRBV12-3 or TRBV12-4 with TRBJ1-5; D not resolved. V shed 6 bases and J shed 5 bases, with 17 bases lying between them. This CDR3 region has 15 residues. CDR3 residues: CASSLRRGWHQPQHF. The CDR3 DNA reads as TGTGCCAGCAGCCTCAGACGAGGGTGGCATCAGCCCCAGCATTTT.

This clonotype occurred many times. The chain couples TRBV20-1 to TRBJ2-7; unclear D gene. CDR1 is DFQATT, CDR2 SNEGSKA, per germline (reference sequence). CDR3 length: 13 amino acids. The germline V and J ends were trimmed by 0 bases and 4 bases, with 10 bases remaining between them. This CDR3 reads CSARDGRDYEQYF. CDR3 sequence (DNA): TGCAGTGCTAGAGATGGCAGAGATTACGAGCAGTACTTC.

This chain uses TRBV12-3 or TRBV12-4 with TRBJ2-3; 10 bases are shared with TRBD1. The CDR3 runs to 15 residues. The ends lost 4 bases at V and 4 bases at J; junction bases unmatched: 5. CDR3 nucleotides: TGTGCCAGCAGTTACAGGACAGGGGGTCCAGATACGCAGTATTTT. Encoded protein: CASSYRTGGPDTQYF.